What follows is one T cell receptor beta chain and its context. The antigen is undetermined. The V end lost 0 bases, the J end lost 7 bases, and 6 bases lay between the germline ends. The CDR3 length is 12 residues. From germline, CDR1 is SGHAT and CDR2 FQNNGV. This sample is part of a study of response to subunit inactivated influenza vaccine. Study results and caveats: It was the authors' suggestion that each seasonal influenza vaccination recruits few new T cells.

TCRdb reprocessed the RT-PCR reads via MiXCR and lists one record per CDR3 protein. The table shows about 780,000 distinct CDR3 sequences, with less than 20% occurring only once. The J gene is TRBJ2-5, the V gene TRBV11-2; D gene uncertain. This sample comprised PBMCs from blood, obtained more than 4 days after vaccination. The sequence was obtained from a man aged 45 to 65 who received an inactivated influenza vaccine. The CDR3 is CASSLDPRTQYF. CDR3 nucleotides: TGTGCCAGCAGCTTAGATCCGCGGACCCAGTACTTC. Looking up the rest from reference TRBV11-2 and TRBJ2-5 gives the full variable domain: EAGVAQSPRYKIIEKRQSVAFWCNPISGHATLYWYQQILGQGPKLLIQFQNNGVVDDSQLPKDRFSAERLKGVDSTLKIQPAKLEDSAVYLCASSLDPRTQYFGPGTRLLVL.